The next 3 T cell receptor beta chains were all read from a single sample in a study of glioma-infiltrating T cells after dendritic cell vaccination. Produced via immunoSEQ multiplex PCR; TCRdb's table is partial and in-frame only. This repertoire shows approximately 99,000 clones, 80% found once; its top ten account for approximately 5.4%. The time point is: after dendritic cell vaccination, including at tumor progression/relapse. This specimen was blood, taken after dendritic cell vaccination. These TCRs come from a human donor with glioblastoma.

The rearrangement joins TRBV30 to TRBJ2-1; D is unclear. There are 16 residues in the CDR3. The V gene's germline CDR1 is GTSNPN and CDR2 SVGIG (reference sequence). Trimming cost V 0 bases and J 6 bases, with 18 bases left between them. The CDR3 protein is CAWSVKYGHRSNEQFF. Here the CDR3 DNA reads TGTGCCTGGAGTGTAAAATACGGTCACCGAAGCAATGAGCAGTTCTTC.

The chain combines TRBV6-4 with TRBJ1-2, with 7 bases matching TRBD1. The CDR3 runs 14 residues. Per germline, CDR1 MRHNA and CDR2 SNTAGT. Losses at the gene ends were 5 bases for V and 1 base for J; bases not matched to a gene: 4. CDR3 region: CASSPGTDNYGYTF. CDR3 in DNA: TGTGCCAGCAGTCCCGGGACAGATAACTATGGCTACACCTTC.

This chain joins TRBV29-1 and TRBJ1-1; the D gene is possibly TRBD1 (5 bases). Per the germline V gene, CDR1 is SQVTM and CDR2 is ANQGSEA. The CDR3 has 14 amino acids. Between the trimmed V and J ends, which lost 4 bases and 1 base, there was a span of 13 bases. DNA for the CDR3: TGCAGCGTTGTAAGGGATACAGGGAACACTGAAGCTTTCTTT. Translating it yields CSVVRDTGNTEAFF.